Shown below are 15 T cell receptor beta chains from a single sample sequenced in a study of lymphopenia after photon versus proton radiotherapy (dated by TCRdb to the late 2010s). Libraries were prepared through the immunoSEQ multiplex PCR assay. TCRdb provides this immuneACCESS table in a form limited to in-frame rearrangements. Some clones are lacking; in checked studies, under half of them reflect an unresolved V gene, and why the rest are absent is not known. Present in this sample are more than 20,000 clones, roughly 80% of which were seen just once. The top ten clonotypes cover roughly a quarter of the sample. The material was peripheral blood, obtained from a patient treated with photon-based radiotherapy. Receptors originate from a man between 35 and 55 years old with gastric cancer.

The V call is TRBV7-2, the J call TRBJ2-3; 16 bases are shared with TRBD2. Germline CDR1 and CDR2: SGHTA and FQGNSA. The trim removed 5 bases at V and 0 bases at J, leaving 5 bases unmatched. The CDR3 consists of 18 residues. The CDR3 sequence is CASSPGLAGGFSTDTQYF. The CDR3 DNA follows: TGTGCCAGCAGCCCGGGACTAGCGGGGGGGTTTAGCACAGATACGCAGTATTTT. Looking up the rest from reference TRBV7-2 and TRBJ2-3 gives the full variable domain: GAGVSQSPSNKVTEKGKDVELRCDPISGHTALYWYRQSLGQGLEFLIYFQGNSAPDKSGLPSDRFSAERTGGSVSTLTIQRTQQEDSAVYLCASSPGLAGGFSTDTQYFGPGTRLTVL.

V and J are TRBV12-5 and TRBJ1-1; D may be TRBD1 (6 bases). V was trimmed by 0 bases and J by 4 bases, leaving 6 bases between them. CDR3 length: 13 residues. Germline CDR1 is LGHNT and CDR2 is FRNRAP. This CDR3 reads CASGLVGGTEAFF. In DNA form, the CDR3 reads TGTGCTAGTGGTTTGGTAGGGGGCACTGAAGCTTTCTTT.

Written as DNA, the CDR3 is TGTGCAAGTCGCCCCTCTTGGAAGCGGGGCCGGTACAATGAGCAGTTCTTC. It encodes CASRPSWKRGRYNEQFF. The gene calls are TRBV12-2 and TRBJ2-1; TRBD2, the table's D call, lacks a check against the DNA. TRBV12-2 is a listed pseudogene. This CDR3 comprises 17 residues.

This clone was seen a handful of times. The chain uses TRBV5-4 and TRBJ2-5; D tentatively fits TRBD1 or TRBD2 (5 bases each). CDR1 SGHNT and CDR2 YYREEE come from the germline V gene (reference sequence). V lost 3 bases and J lost 2, with 17 bases in between. The CDR3 has 16 residues. CDR3 region: CASSSRGAPSQETQYF. DNA for the CDR3: TGTGCCAGCAGCTCGAGGGGCGCACCGTCTCAAGAGACCCAGTACTTC.

The chain links TRBV19 to TRBJ1-2, with D hard to call. Trimming took 9 bases from V and 2 from J, leaving 13 bases between them. CDR3 length: 13 amino acids. The germline CDR1 and CDR2 sequences are LNHDA and SQIVND (reference sequence). The DNA of the CDR3 is TGTGCCAGCCTCGGTTCGACAAACTATGGCTACACCTTC. Translation gives CASLGSTNYGYTF.

The chain recombines TRBV7-9 with TRBJ2-7, with D possibly matching TRBD2 (6 bases). The CDR3 spans 13 residues. Trimming removed 3 bases at V and 2 bases at J, with 8 bases between. CDR1 is SEHNR and CDR2 is FQNEAQ in the germline V gene (reference sequence). CDR3 region: CASSFREPYEQYF. The CDR3, as DNA: TGTGCCAGCAGCTTCCGGGAGCCCTACGAGCAGTACTTC.

The sample holds a few counts of this clone. Compared with germline, one end of the junction differs, possibly owing to a read error. The V gene is TRBV7-3, the J gene TRBJ1-6; D is uncertain. The CDR3 is 14 residues long. Germline CDR1 is SGHTA and CDR2 is FQGTGA. CDR3 DNA sequence: TGTGCCAGCAGCTTTGACCAGGCCGGGGATCCCCTCCAGTTT. Encoded protein: CASSFDQAGDPLQF.

This chain uses TRBV14 with TRBJ1-3; D unclear. Trimming pared 1 base from V and 4 bases from J, leaving 11 bases between. This CDR3 is built from 15 residues. The germline V gene encodes CDR1 SGHDN and CDR2 FVKESK. This CDR3 reads CASSQGRWAGNTIYF. CDR3 in DNA: TGTGCCAGCAGCCAAGGAAGGTGGGCCGGAAACACCATATATTTT.

The V call is TRBV7-2, the J call TRBJ1-2; TRBD1 matches 7 bases. From germline, CDR1 is SGHTA and CDR2 FQGNSA. Trimming took 0 bases from V and 6 from J; bases not matched to a gene: 4. The CDR3 has 14 residues. CDR3 sequence: CASSLADRADGYTF. The CDR3 DNA reads TGTGCCAGCAGCTTAGCCGACAGGGCGGATGGCTACACCTTC. The full variable domain, rest sourced from reference TRBV7-2 and TRBJ1-2, is GAGVSQSPSNKVTEKGKDVELRCDPISGHTALYWYRQSLGQGLEFLIYFQGNSAPDKSGLPSDRFSAERTGGSVSTLTIQRTQQEDSAVYLCASSLADRADGYTFGSGTRLTVV.

V usage is TRBV11-3 and J usage is TRBJ2-1; D might be TRBD2 (6 bases). In germline, CDR1 is SGHNT, CDR2 YENEEA. The ends were cut back, 4 bases at V and 7 bases at J, with 14 bases in the middle. The CDR3 covers 14 residues. Here the CDR3 DNA reads TGTGCCAGCAGCTCCAGGACTAAAGGGAATGAGCAGTTCTTC. Amino acid sequence: CASSSRTKGNEQFF.

The CDR3 DNA sequence: TGTGCCATCACTTCGGGACCCCGCCGCCCGGATGAGCAGTTCTTC. Amino acid sequence: CAITSGPRRPDEQFF. This rearrangement joins TRBV10-3 to TRBJ2-1; either TRBD1 or TRBD2 may supply D (5 bases each). The CDR3 contains 15 residues. Looked up from germline, CDR1 is ENHRY and CDR2 is SYGVKD. V was trimmed by 7 bases and J by 8 bases, leaving 21 bases between them.

This rearrangement joins TRBV5-4 to TRBJ2-1, with 11 bases aligning to TRBD2. V shed 0 bases and J 6 bases; nucleotides not matched to a gene: 2. The CDR3 extends over 15 amino acids. Germline values: CDR1 SGHNT, CDR2 YYREEE (reference sequence). For the CDR3, the DNA is TGTGCCAGCAGCTTGGGACTAGCGGGGCGCAATGAGCAGTTCTTC. Translating it yields CASSLGLAGRNEQFF.

V is TRBV2 and J is TRBJ2-7; 10 nucleotides match TRBD1. The CDR3 totals 15 residues. The germline V gene has CDR1 SNHLY and CDR2 FYNNEI. Trimming took 6 bases from V and 3 from J; bases not matched to a gene: 8. The CDR3 region has the DNA TGTGCCAGCAGAGCCGGGACAGGGGACAACTACGAGCAGTACTTC. Translating gives CASRAGTGDNYEQYF.

This CDR3 is CAIRATGEGQPQHF. CDR3 nucleotides: TGTGCCATCAGGGCGACAGGGGAGGGCCAGCCCCAGCATTTT. The V and J genes are TRBV10-3 and TRBJ1-5, with 8 bases lining up with TRBD1. The V gene's germline CDR1 is ENHRY and CDR2 SYGVKD. J lost 7 bases, V lost 6 bases, and 8 bases had no gene match. The CDR3 sequence is 14 residues long.

The rearrangement links TRBV19 to TRBJ1-5; a possible D gene is TRBD1 (5 bases). This CDR3 contains 17 residues. Germline V gene data show CDR1 as LNHDA and CDR2 as SQIVND (reference sequence). V dropped 5 bases and J dropped 2 bases, with 19 bases sitting between them. CDR3 region: CASSPRGGTGGNQPQHF. The CDR3 nucleotides are TGTGCCAGTAGTCCCCGGGGTGGGACCGGTGGCAATCAGCCCCAGCATTTT.